The 32 T cell receptor beta chains reported below all come from one sample, sequenced in a study of technical replicates of blood from several donors. Assay: immunoSEQ multiplex PCR; the TCRdb copy retains only in-frame clones and omits some. Here the sample spans roughly 87,000 clones, roughly 90% being singletons. The specimen was T cells isolated from PBMCs. Source of these receptors: a human donor in good health.

The chain couples TRBV6-5 to TRBJ2-2; tentative D call: TRBD1 (5 bases). V lost 11 bases and J 6 bases, leaving 19 bases between the germline ends. Germline CDR1 is MNHEY and CDR2 is SVGAGI. The CDR3 is 14 amino acids. CDR3 coding DNA: TGTGCCGTACGACAGCCTGGTCCTTCCGGGGAGCTGTTTTTT. Amino acids: CAVRQPGPSGELFF.

J is TRBJ1-2 and V is TRBV19; D is unresolved. Between the trimmed V and J ends, which lost 3 bases and 3 bases, there was a span of 8 bases. This CDR3 has 13 residues. Looked up from germline, CDR1 is LNHDA and CDR2 is SQIVND (reference sequence). The CDR3 sequence: CASSITDYYGYTF. The CDR3 nucleotides are TGTGCCAGTAGTATTACGGACTACTATGGCTACACCTTC.

CDR3 region: CAISDYGGSSYNEQFF. Here the CDR3 DNA reads TGTGCCATCAGTGATTACGGGGGATCCTCCTACAATGAGCAGTTCTTC. The chain uses TRBV10-3 and TRBJ2-1; D might be TRBD2 (6 bases). The germline CDR1 and CDR2 sequences are ENHRY and SYGVKD. Trimming removed 3 bases from V and 0 bases from J, with 12 bases in between. The CDR3 length is 16 residues.

The rearrangement links TRBV7-8 to TRBJ2-2; D ambiguous. Germline CDR1 reads SGHVS; CDR2 reads FQNEAQ. The CDR3 extends over 15 amino acids. V shed 2 bases and J shed 2 bases, with 9 bases lying between them. CDR3 region: CASSLYPVNTGELFF. In nucleotides, the CDR3 is TGTGCCAGCAGCTTATATCCTGTTAACACCGGGGAGCTGTTTTTT. The complete variable domain, with remaining parts taken from reference TRBV7-8 and TRBJ2-2, reads GAGVSQSPRYKVAKRGQDVALRCDPISGHVSLFWYQQALGQGPEFLTYFQNEAQLDKSGLPSDRFFAERPEGSVSTLKIQRTQQEDSAVYLCASSLYPVNTGELFFGEGSRLTVL.

The chain combines TRBV10-3 with TRBJ1-5; D gene ambiguous. The germline V and J ends were trimmed by 3 bases and 7 bases, with 7 bases remaining between them. From germline, CDR1 is ENHRY and CDR2 SYGVKD. This CDR3 region has 12 residues. Here the CDR3 reads CAISDGGQPQHF. The CDR3 nucleotides read TGTGCCATCAGTGACGGCGGGCAGCCCCAGCATTTT.

The rearrangement links TRBV29-1 to TRBJ2-7; D is uncertain. V was trimmed by 4 bases and J by 7 bases, leaving 11 bases between them. The CDR3 extends over 11 amino acids. CDR1 is SQVTM and CDR2 is ANQGSEA in the germline V gene. DNA for the CDR3: TGCAGCGTTGTCGATTCTAGGGAGCAGTACTTC. Its protein product is CSVVDSREQYF.

This rearrangement joins TRBV28 to TRBJ2-7; the match to TRBD2 covers 13 bases. CDR1 is MDHEN and CDR2 is SYDVKM in the germline V gene. V trimming: 4 bases; J trimming: 2 bases; junction bases outside the gene matches: 5. This CDR3 region has 16 residues. CDR3 bases: TGTGCCAGCAGTTGGGGGACTAGCGGGACCCCCTACGAGCAGTACTTC. Translating it yields CASSWGTSGTPYEQYF.

This clone has a handful of counts. The chain is built from TRBV4-1 and TRBJ2-5, with no clear D. Trimming stripped 0 bases from V and 5 bases from J, with 7 bases between. This CDR3 spans 13 amino acids. CDR1 MGHRA and CDR2 YSYEKL come from the germline V gene. CDR3 sequence: CASSQDEEETQYF. CDR3 coding DNA: TGCGCCAGCAGCCAAGATGAGGAGGAGACCCAGTACTTC.

This CDR3 reads CASSQGTGHGNTIYF. CDR3 DNA: TGCGCCAGCAGCCAAGGGACAGGGCACGGAAACACCATATATTTT. V and J are TRBV4-3 and TRBJ1-3; 8 positions agree with TRBD1. Germline V gives CDR1 LGHNA, CDR2 YSLEER. V was pared by 1 base and J by 4 bases, with 3 bases of the junction left unmatched. The CDR3 covers 15 residues.

This chain connects TRBV2 to TRBJ1-1, with D hard to call. Germline V CDR1 and CDR2: SNHLY, FYNNEI. The V gene lost 3 bases and the J gene lost 8 bases, with 7 bases spanning the gap. The CDR3 is made up of 11 amino acids. The CDR3 coding sequence is TGTGCCAGCAGTGAGGGGAGGGAAGCTTTCTTT. It is translated as CASSEGREAFF.

V and J are TRBV29-1 and TRBJ2-1, with D uncertain. The germline V gene encodes CDR1 SQVTM and CDR2 ANQGSEA. The V gene lost 8 bases and the J gene lost 6 bases, with 11 bases spanning the gap. The CDR3 consists of 11 residues. The CDR3 reads CSLPLGNEQFF. The CDR3 nucleotides are TGCAGCCTACCTCTAGGCAATGAGCAGTTCTTC.

This rearrangement joins TRBV19 to TRBJ1-2; D perhaps matches TRBD1 (6 bases). Germline assignment: CDR1 LNHDA and CDR2 SQIVND (reference sequence). V was clipped by 5 bases and J by 4 bases, with 11 bases between them. This CDR3 has 13 residues. The CDR3 is CASSGTGIYGYTF. The CDR3 DNA reads TGTGCCAGTAGTGGAACAGGGATCTATGGCTACACCTTC.

This sequence joins TRBV7-3 and TRBJ2-7; 9 nucleotides align to TRBD1. The CDR3 runs to 12 residues. Germline CDR1 and CDR2: SGHTA and FQGTGA. The junction had 4 bases not matched to a gene; V was cut back by 7 bases and J by 6 bases. Written as DNA, the CDR3 is TGTGCCAGCAAAGACAGGGGGAGCGAGCAGTACTTC. It is translated as CASKDRGSEQYF.

A few counts support this clone. CDR3 DNA sequence: TGTGCCAGCAGCCAAGAAGATCTGGGCGCTGAAGCTTTCTTT. As protein: CASSQEDLGAEAFF. This chain links TRBV4-2 with TRBJ1-1; D remains unclear. V shed 0 bases and J shed 6 bases, with 11 bases lying between them. Germline V CDR1 and CDR2: LGHNA, YNFKEQ. The CDR3 is made up of 14 amino acids.

The rearrangement joins TRBV5-5 to TRBJ2-3; 9 bases match TRBD1. CDR1 and CDR2 from the germline V gene are SGHKS and YYEKEE (reference sequence). The trim removed 3 bases at V and 6 bases at J, leaving 8 bases unmatched. This CDR3 region has 15 residues. Written as DNA, the CDR3 is TGTGCCAGCAGCTCACGGACAGGGGCTACGGATACGCAGTATTTT. Encoded protein: CASSSRTGATDTQYF. The entire variable domain, with the rest obtained from reference TRBV5-5 and TRBJ2-3, is as follows: DAGVTQSPTHLIKTRGQQVTLRCSPISGHKSVSWYQQVLGQGPQFIFQYYEKEERGRGNFPDRFSARQFPNYSSELNVNALLLGDSALYLCASSSRTGATDTQYFGPGTRLTVL.

The chain recombines TRBV9 with TRBJ1-2, with TRBD1 matching 7 bases. CDR3 length equals 15 residues. The germline V gene encodes CDR1 SGDLS and CDR2 YYNGEE. Germline trimming cut 3 bases from V and 4 bases from J; bases unmatched to any gene: 9. CDR3: CASSGLQGYLYGYTF. The CDR3 region has the DNA TGTGCCAGCAGCGGATTACAGGGGTATCTCTATGGCTACACCTTC.

This clone was counted once. The V and J genes are TRBV10-2 and TRBJ1-5; D is ambiguous. With 2 bases removed from V and 4 bases from J, the gap between germline ends came to 6 bases. Germline values: CDR1 WSHSY, CDR2 SAAADI. The CDR3 totals 13 residues. CDR3: CASSETLNQPQHF. CDR3 DNA: TGCGCCAGCAGTGAGACTCTTAATCAGCCCCAGCATTTT.

The V call is TRBV5-4, the J call TRBJ2-7; 8 bases align to TRBD1. Per the germline V gene, CDR1 is SGHNT and CDR2 is YYREEE (reference sequence). The CDR3 covers 14 residues. Trimming removed 2 bases from V and 2 bases from J; junction bases left unmatched: 3. CDR3: CASSFPGQAYEQYF. CDR3 coding DNA: TGTGCCAGCAGCTTTCCGGGACAGGCCTACGAGCAGTACTTC.

The V and J genes are TRBV29-1 and TRBJ1-2, with TRBD1 matching 7 bases. Germline V gene lookup returns CDR1 SQVTM and CDR2 ANQGSEA. The trim removed 3 bases at V and 4 bases at J, leaving 2 bases unmatched. The CDR3 spans 12 residues. The CDR3 loop is CSVEAGGYGYTF. In nucleotides, the CDR3 is TGCAGCGTTGAGGCAGGGGGCTATGGCTACACCTTC.

V gene TRBV6-1 combines with J gene TRBJ1-5, with D perhaps TRBD1 (6 bases). The CDR3 runs 14 residues. V dropped 4 bases and J dropped 6 bases, with 13 bases sitting between them. CDR1 is MNHNS and CDR2 is SASEGT in the germline V gene. The CDR3 nucleotides are TGTGCCAGCAGTGGTCAGGGGCGAAGTCAGCCCCAGCATTTT. Translation gives CASSGQGRSQPQHF.

The chain is built from TRBV4-1 and TRBJ2-2; D is perhaps TRBD1 (6 bases). Trimming removed 2 bases at V and 5 bases at J, with 21 bases between. Per the germline V gene, CDR1 is MGHRA and CDR2 is YSYEKL. CDR3 size: 18 residues. The CDR3 here is CASSQTTAGGARTGELFF. For the CDR3, the DNA is TGCGCCAGCAGCCAAACTACCGCTGGGGGCGCAAGGACCGGGGAGCTGTTTTTT.

V usage is TRBV7-2 and J usage is TRBJ2-7; maybe TRBD2 (5 bases). Trimming took 0 bases from V and 2 from J, leaving 11 bases between them. CDR1 SGHTA and CDR2 FQGNSA come from the germline V gene. This CDR3 is 15 amino acids long. Here the CDR3 reads CASSLATGTTYEQYF. Written as DNA, the CDR3 is TGTGCCAGCAGCTTAGCAACGGGAACAACCTACGAGCAGTACTTC.

This sequence joins TRBV4-3 and TRBJ2-3; D may be TRBD2 (6 bases). Germline-derived CDR1 and CDR2 are LGHNA and YSLEER. This CDR3 has 15 residues. The V and J ends lost 1 base and 0 bases respectively, with 8 bases between them. In DNA, the CDR3 is TGCGCCAGCAGCCAAGTCAGCGGGAGCACAGATACGCAGTATTTT. Its protein product is CASSQVSGSTDTQYF.

The genes are TRBV11-2 and TRBJ2-3; 10 nucleotides align to TRBD1. The CDR3 has 16 amino acids. The trim removed 4 bases at V and 0 bases at J, leaving 4 bases unmatched. Germline V gene sequence: CDR1 SGHAT, CDR2 FQNNGV. For the CDR3, the DNA is TGTGCCAGCAGCTCTTGGACAGGGGGTAGCACAGATACGCAGTATTTT. Its translation is CASSSWTGGSTDTQYF.

The chain uses TRBV7-8 and TRBJ1-2; 8 bases map to TRBD1. Per germline, CDR1 SGHVS and CDR2 FQNEAQ. The CDR3 totals 20 residues. V was pared by 4 bases and J by 0 bases, with 19 bases of the junction left unmatched. CDR3 DNA: TGTGCCAGCAGCTCACCCCTGACGGGACAGGAGCCATCAGCTAACTATGGCTACACCTTC. Translated: CASSSPLTGQEPSANYGYTF. Full variable domain (missing parts from reference TRBV7-8 and TRBJ1-2): GAGVSQSPRYKVAKRGQDVALRCDPISGHVSLFWYQQALGQGPEFLTYFQNEAQLDKSGLPSDRFFAERPEGSVSTLKIQRTQQEDSAVYLCASSSPLTGQEPSANYGYTFGSGTRLTVV.

V gene TRBV14 combines with J gene TRBJ2-5; D is unclear. The CDR3 sequence is 13 residues long. The V gene's germline CDR1 is SGHDN and CDR2 FVKESK. V lost 0 bases and J 1 base, leaving 3 bases between the germline ends. Here the CDR3 reads CASSQDLQETQYF. CDR3 DNA sequence: TGTGCCAGCAGCCAAGACCTCCAAGAGACCCAGTACTTC.

V is TRBV7-3 and J is TRBJ2-1; 9 bases match TRBD2. The CDR3 has 14 residues. The junction had 8 bases not matched to a gene; V was cut back by 6 bases and J by 8 bases. Germline CDR1 SGHTA, CDR2 FQGTGA. This chain's CDR3 is CASRPGLASDEQFF. The CDR3 nucleotides are TGTGCCAGCAGACCAGGACTAGCGAGCGATGAGCAGTTCTTC.

This clone was counted a few times. This sequence joins TRBV27 and TRBJ1-1; D remains unclear. V gave up 3 bases and J gave up 4 bases, with 12 bases separating them. This CDR3 has 14 amino acids. Germline V gives CDR1 MNHEY, CDR2 SMNVEV (reference sequence). CDR3 DNA: TGTGCCAGCAGTTTGGCATCAGGCTCCACTGAAGCTTTCTTT. It specifies CASSLASGSTEAFF.

The rearrangement links TRBV21-1 to TRBJ2-1; the D call in the table, TRBD2, was not verified against the DNA. TRBV21-1 is a documented pseudogene. The CDR3 runs to 17 residues. The DNA for the CDR3 is TGTGCCAGCAGCAAAGAGAAGCGCACCGCCTCCTACAATGAGCAGTTCTTC. It codes for CASSKEKRTASYNEQFF.

V usage is TRBV29-1 and J usage is TRBJ2-1; TRBD1 aligns across 11 bases. Germline loops: CDR1 SQVTM, CDR2 ANQGSEA. This CDR3 is 12 amino acids long. Trimming took 8 bases from V and 8 from J; bases not matched to a gene: 5. The DNA of the CDR3 is TGCAGCTTACGGGACAGGGGGGATGAGCAGTTCTTC. This gives the protein CSLRDRGDEQFF.

The rearrangement joins TRBV5-4 to TRBJ2-5; D may be TRBD2 (6 bases). The germline CDR1 and CDR2 sequences are SGHNT and YYREEE (reference sequence). V lost 0 bases, J lost 5 bases, and 11 bases lay in between. This CDR3 is 14 amino acids long. CDR3 sequence (DNA): TGTGCCAGCAGCTTGGCACGGGAGCGGGAGACCCAGTACTTC. This encodes CASSLARERETQYF.

V usage is TRBV5-6 and J usage is TRBJ1-5, with D uncertain. Germline loops: CDR1 SGHDT, CDR2 YYEEEE. There are 13 residues in the CDR3. V was cut by 2 bases and J by 4 bases, with 7 bases left in between. This CDR3 reads CASSFSGNQPQHF. The CDR3 DNA reads as TGTGCCAGCAGCTTTAGCGGGAATCAGCCCCAGCATTTT.